Listed here are 9 T cell receptor beta chains from one sample, sequenced in a study of response to subunit inactivated influenza vaccine (dated by TCRdb to the late 2010s). Library method: RT-PCR. The instrument given in TCRdb is Illumina HiSeq 2500. In TCRdb, the public reads were trimmed at Q25 with fastp and aligned with MiXCR, with productive beta chains retained. Every entry covers one CDR3 protein and lists the most common genes and DNA from its rows. A total of 500,000 to 750,000 distinct CDR3 sequences appear in this sample, roughly 15% of them only once. Approximately 10% of the sample is in the top ten clones. The specimen comprised PBMCs from blood, sampled 12 days after vaccination. These receptors originate from a man in his fifties who received an inactivated influenza vaccine. Donor details come from another sample of the same person, matched by shared clones.

The V call is TRBV6-2 or TRBV6-3, the J call TRBJ1-5; D may be TRBD1 (5 bases). CDR3 length equals 18 residues. The germline V gene encodes CDR1 MNHEY and CDR2 SVGEGT. Trimming took off 6 bases at V and 3 bases at J, with 24 bases between the two ends. The CDR3 DNA follows: TGTGCCAGCAGCTGGACACGGGACGGGCCTGGTATCAATCAGCCCCAGCATTTT. Amino acid sequence: CASSWTRDGPGINQPQHF.

This clonotype was seen more than once but under ten times. The CDR3 sequence is CSAREAGKETQYF. The CDR3 coding sequence is TGCAGTGCTAGAGAAGCGGGGAAAGAGACCCAGTACTTC. This chain uses TRBV20-1 with TRBJ2-5; the match to TRBD2 covers 7 bases. Per the germline V gene, CDR1 is DFQATT and CDR2 is SNEGSKA (reference sequence). Trimming removed 0 bases from V and 3 bases from J; junction bases left unmatched: 1. The CDR3 length is 13 residues.

The rearrangement joins TRBV28 to TRBJ2-7; 11 nucleotides line up with TRBD1. The CDR3 is 15 amino acids. CDR1 and CDR2 (germline): MDHEN, SYDVKM. V lost 6 bases to trimming and J lost 4 bases; unmatched junction nucleotides: 8. As DNA, the CDR3 is TGTGCCAGCAGGGGTACCGGGACAGGGGGTTACGAGCAGTACTTC. Translation gives CASRGTGTGGYEQYF.

This chain joins TRBV7-3 and TRBJ1-2; TRBD1 is a possible D gene (6 bases). The CDR3 consists of 16 residues. The germline V gene encodes CDR1 SGHTA and CDR2 FQGTGA. V lost 4 bases, J lost 4 bases, and 19 bases lay in between. In nucleotides, the CDR3 is TGTGCCAGCAGCTCCCAGCCCAGGGGACGGATCTATGGCTACACCTTC. Its translation: CASSSQPRGRIYGYTF.

This clonotype was recorded many times. This sequence joins TRBV10-2 and TRBJ2-7, with 11 bases that match TRBD1. CDR3 length equals 14 residues. CDR1 WSHSY and CDR2 SAAADI come from the germline V gene. V lost 7 bases and J lost 2; bases outside the gene matches: 4. For the CDR3, the DNA is TGCGCCAGCAATGGACAGGGGGCCACCTACGAGCAGTACTTC. This codes for CASNGQGATYEQYF.

This rearrangement joins TRBV29-1 to TRBJ2-1; 11 bases are a match to TRBD2. J was trimmed by 6 bases and V by 7 bases; bases with no gene match: 11. Germline CDR1 reads SQVTM; CDR2 reads ANQGSEA. There are 15 residues in the CDR3. DNA of the CDR3: TGCAGCGGTCTACCACTAGCGGGAGAGTCCAATGAGCAGTTCTTC. Translating it yields CSGLPLAGESNEQFF.

The rearrangement uses TRBV15 and TRBJ2-7, with a tentative D call TRBD2 (5 bases). Between the trimmed V and J ends, which lost 1 base and 2 bases, there was a span of 9 bases. Germline assignment: CDR1 LNHNV and CDR2 YYDKDF (reference sequence). The CDR3 totals 14 residues. The CDR3 spells CATSRGGGPYEQYF. The CDR3 DNA sequence: TGTGCCACCAGCAGAGGTGGAGGTCCCTACGAGCAGTACTTC.

The J gene is TRBJ2-1, the V gene TRBV4-2; 9 bases are shared with TRBD2. The germline CDR1 and CDR2 sequences are LGHNA and YNFKEQ. The CDR3 runs 17 residues. The V segment lost 0 bases and the J segment 1 base; nucleotides outside the gene matches: 4. This chain's CDR3 is CASSQDTSGRSYNEQFF. CDR3 nucleotides: TGTGCCAGCAGCCAAGATACGAGCGGGAGGTCCTACAATGAGCAGTTCTTC.

In its sample, this clonotype was seen many times. CDR3: CASSKLGRATGELFF. The CDR3 coding sequence is TGTGCCAGCAGCAAACTAGGAAGGGCCACCGGGGAGCTGTTTTTT. The chain carries TRBV11-1 and TRBJ2-2; possibly TRBD2 for D (5 bases). Germline lookup yields CDR1 SGHAT and CDR2 FQDESV (reference sequence). This CDR3 comprises 15 residues. V lost 5 bases and J lost 4, with 14 bases in between.